This record looks at one T cell receptor beta chain sequence and its context. Its antigen has not been determined. It has no much larger one-base neighbor in the sample; base qualities were not kept. The Quick-DNA Microprep Kit was used to extract genomic DNA from the sorted cells. Amplification of TCRbeta DNA was done with the immunoSEQ hsTCRbeta kit, following the protocol from the manufacturer. TCRbeta libraries were sequenced on an Illumina MiSeq instrument. As for how the authors treated the data: Removing out-of-frame sequences left some 2,200,000 distinct TCRbeta sequences, an average of about 70,000 per individual. Each individual was scored using the number of roughly 150 previously reported CMV-associated TCRbeta sequences that the individual carried and the total number of productive distinct TCRbeta sequences. A beta-binomial model was reimplemented in Python, and scikit-learn random forests with default parameters were trained on US cohort data. Classifier performance on the Belgian cohort was summarized as median AUC with percentile confidence intervals over 10,000 bootstrap iterations. The table comes from immuneACCESS by way of TCRdb, which keeps in-frame sequences with V and J called. Part of the clones is missing from these tables; in studies checked, under half for an unresolved V gene and the rest for unknown reasons. The DNA gave D and trimming, while V, J and clone size come from that table. Present in this sample are some 80,000 clones, over 80% of which were seen just once. The top ten clones comprise 0.78% of the sample.

This sample was taken from a study of memory CD4+ T cells and cytomegalovirus serostatus (dated by TCRdb to between 2018 and 2020). Notes on the research overall: The cohort comprised 33 healthy Belgian adults, 9 CMV seropositive and around 24 CMV seronegative. CD4+ memory TCRbeta repertoires of a Belgian cohort with known cytomegalovirus serostatus were sequenced in order to replicate a published TCR-based CMV serostatus classifier.

From the cysteine through the phenylalanine, the CDR3 covers 14 amino acids. The only DNA kept is the CDR3, 42 bases in frame from the first base. CDR1 SNHLY and CDR2 FYNNEI were looked up in the germline V gene. Trimming takes 2 bases from V and 8 bases from J, and the germline ends sit 12 bases apart. The paper's findings and limits, for the study overall: For CMV serostatus prediction, a median bootstrapped AUC of 0.95 was reached with the original framework, and a median bootstrapped AUC of about 0.89 was reached with a US-trained random forest. Of 164 previously reported CMV-associated TCRbeta sequences, around 70 appeared in the CD4+ memory repertoires, each in one to five individuals. On the Belgian cohort, the classifier built on the original framework reached a median bootstrapped AUC of approximately 0.95, with a 95% CI of 0.76-1.00. Only CD4+CD45RO+ memory cells were sequenced, unlike the original study, which covered naive and memory CD4+ and CD8+ populations. Results were interpreted as suggesting that the CMV-associated TCR signature is largely present in the CD4+ memory repertoire.

Single viable CD3+CD4+CD8-CD45RO+ cells were sorted as memory CD4+ T cells on a FACSAria II. To determine CMV serostatus, a Roche Elecsys assay was used that detects serum IgG against CMV pp150, pp28, p38 and p52. Following thawing, total CD4+ T cells were enriched through positive selection using CD4 magnetic microbeads. The samples came from a separate study whose specific focus was interrogating the CD4+ T cell memory repertoire. Peripheral blood mononuclear cells were isolated and cryopreserved following standard operating procedures; serum was stored at -80 °C. The staining used CD3-PerCP (BW264/56), CD4-APC (RPA-T4), CD45RO-PE (UCHT1) and CD8-Pacific Orange (3B5) antibodies, and Sytox blue was used to exclude non-viable cells.

The chain was built from TRBV2 and TRBJ1-4; D gene: possibly TRBD1, on 5 matching bases. Sequencing was performed on memory CD4+ T cells from blood. The clonotype comes from an adult in good health and CMV-seronegative. The CDR3 protein is CASSERTQGEKLFF. In nucleotide form, the sequence is TGTGCCAGCAGTGAACGGACTCAGGGAGAAAAACTGTTTTTT.